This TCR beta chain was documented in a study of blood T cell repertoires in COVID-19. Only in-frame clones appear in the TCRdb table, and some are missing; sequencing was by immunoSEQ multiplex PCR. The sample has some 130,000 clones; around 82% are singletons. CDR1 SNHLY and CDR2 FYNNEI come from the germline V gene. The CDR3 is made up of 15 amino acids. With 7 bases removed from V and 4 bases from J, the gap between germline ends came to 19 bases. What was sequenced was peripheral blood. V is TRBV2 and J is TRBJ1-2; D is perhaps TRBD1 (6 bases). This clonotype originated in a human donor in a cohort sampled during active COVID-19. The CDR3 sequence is CASTERAGEFYGYTF. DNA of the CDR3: TGTGCCAGCACCGAAAGGGCAGGGGAGTTCTATGGCTACACCTTC. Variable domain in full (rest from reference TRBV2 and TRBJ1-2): EPEVTQTPSHQVTQMGQEVILRCVPISNHLYFYWYRQILGQKVEFLVSFYNNEISEKSEIFDDQFSVERPDGSNFTLKIRSTKLEDSAMYFCASTERAGEFYGYTFGSGTRLTVV.